This section outlines one T cell receptor beta chain sequence together with its context. Assay: immunoSEQ multiplex PCR; the TCRdb copy retains only in-frame clones and omits some. This table holds some 290,000 clones, approximately 80% found once. The record originates from a study of blood T cell repertoires in COVID-19. Germline CDR1 and CDR2: LGHNA and YNFKEQ. The CDR3 is made up of 16 amino acids. The J segment lost 2 bases and the V segment lost 4 bases, leaving 6 bases of the junction unmatched. The sample was peripheral blood. The chain recombines TRBV4-2 with TRBJ2-5; 11 positions agree with TRBD2. This TCR was recovered from a woman aged 55-69 years with active or convalescent COVID-19. Here the CDR3 DNA reads TGTGCCAGCAGCCTCGGGCTAGCGGGGGGACAAGAGACCCAGTACTTC. Translating gives CASSLGLAGGQETQYF.